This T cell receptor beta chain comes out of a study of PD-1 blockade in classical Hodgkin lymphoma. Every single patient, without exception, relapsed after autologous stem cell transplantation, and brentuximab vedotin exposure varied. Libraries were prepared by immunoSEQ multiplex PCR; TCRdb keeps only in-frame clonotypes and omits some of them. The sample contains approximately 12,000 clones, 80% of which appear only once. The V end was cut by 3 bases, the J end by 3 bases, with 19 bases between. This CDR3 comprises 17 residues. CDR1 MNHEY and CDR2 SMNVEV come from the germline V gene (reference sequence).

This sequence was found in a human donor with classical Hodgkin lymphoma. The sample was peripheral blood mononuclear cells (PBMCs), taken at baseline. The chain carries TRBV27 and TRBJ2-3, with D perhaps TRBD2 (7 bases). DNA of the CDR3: TGTGCCAGCAGTTTGGAGGGGGGGGGCCGGGGAACAGATACGCAGTATTTT. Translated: CASSLEGGGRGTDTQYF.